The text below deals with one T cell receptor (beta chain). It has no known antigen specificity. Base qualities are not recorded, but no much larger clone differs from it by a single base. The source of the sample is a study of T cell repertoires in cytomegalovirus infection (dated by TCRdb to about 2019). Background on the whole study: Recently identified HLA-C-restricted CMV epitopes, whose presentation resists viral immunomodulation, were targeted by peptide stimulations together with well-studied HLA-B-restricted epitopes. Donor HLA type was relevant to the analysis, because carriage of CMV infection together with the matching HLA type was indicated by public TCR beta signatures. What the research found in general, with its limitations: Cumulative frequency of public TCR beta family members discriminated carriers of CMV infection plus the relevant HLA type in this cohort and an independent approximately 370-donor cohort. The ex vivo response was dominated by HLA-C-restricted CMV-specific TCR beta clonotypes, which also provided the single most frequent clonotype in two of eight donors.

The data were produced on an Illumina HiSeq 1500. The public reads were quality trimmed at Q25 with fastp and then assembled into clones with MiXCR by TCRdb, keeping productive beta chains. Merged by CDR3 protein, the rows form single entries marked with the most common genes and DNA. The sample data list about 920,000 distinct CDR3 sequences, and roughly 31% of these were observed just once. Roughly 13% of the sample belongs to the ten largest clones. According to the study, the label for this sample's treatment or condition signals: in vitro stimulation with specific CMV peptide epitopes to enrich CMV-specific T cells. The CDR3 covers 13 residues, taking in both the cysteine and the phenylalanine. Only CDR3 DNA is held: 39 bases, read in frame from base 1. In the germline V gene, CDR1 corresponds to SGHNT and CDR2 to YENEEA. V is cut by 7 bases and J by 1 base, and the space between the germline ends is 7 bases.

The sequence is built from TRBV11-3 and TRBJ2-2; there is no confident call for the D gene. This sequence originates from a human donor in good health (CMV status not recorded). Some clones in this sample may be carry-over from other donors' samples. This specimen was cultured CD8+ T cells from PBMCs, taken from culture after CMV antigen stimulation. The nucleotide sequence reads TGTGCCAGCACCTACAGGAACACCGGGGAGCTGTTTTTT. This sequence encodes CASTYRNTGELFF.